The T cell receptor beta chain under discussion was sequenced for a study of cytomegalovirus exposure and HLA in healthy donors. In the PCR, 60 Vbeta and 13 Jbeta primers were used. Only in-frame clones appear in the TCRdb table, and some are missing; sequencing was by immunoSEQ multiplex PCR. The ten top clones account for 3.7%, within a sample of over 100,000 clones. V shed 5 bases and J shed 5 bases, with 18 bases lying between them. From germline, CDR1 is LNHDA and CDR2 SQIVND (reference sequence). This CDR3 has 15 residues. The chain uses TRBV19 and TRBJ1-1; a weak D match, TRBD1 (5 bases). This TCR was recovered from a man aged 30-40 years in good health and CMV-seronegative. Sequences were obtained from PBMCs. The CDR3 DNA reads TGTGCCAGTAGTCCTCCGGGGGACCTGGGGACTGAAGCTTTCTTT. As protein: CASSPPGDLGTEAFF.